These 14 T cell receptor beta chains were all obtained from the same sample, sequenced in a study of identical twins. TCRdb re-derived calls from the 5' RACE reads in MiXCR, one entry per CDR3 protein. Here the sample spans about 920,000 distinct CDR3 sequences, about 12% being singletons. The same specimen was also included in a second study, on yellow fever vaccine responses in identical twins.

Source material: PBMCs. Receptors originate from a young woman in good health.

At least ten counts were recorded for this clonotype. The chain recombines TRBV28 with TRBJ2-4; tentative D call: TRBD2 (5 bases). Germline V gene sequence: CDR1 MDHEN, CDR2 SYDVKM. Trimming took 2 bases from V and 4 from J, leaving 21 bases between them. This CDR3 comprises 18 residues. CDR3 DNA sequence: TGTGCCAGCAGTTTACAATCCACCCGGCGGGTCGGGAAAAACATTCAGTACTTC. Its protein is CASSLQSTRRVGKNIQYF.

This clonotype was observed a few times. The CDR3 region is CASRGGGRLMNTEAFF. The CDR3 region has the DNA TGCGCCAGCAGGGGGGGGGGCAGACTCATGAACACTGAAGCTTTCTTT. This chain links TRBV5-1 with TRBJ1-1; D possibly corresponds to TRBD1 (6 bases). The V end was cut by 5 bases, the J end by 0 bases, with 17 bases between. The CDR3 loop spans 16 amino acids. Germline V lookup: CDR1 SGHRS, CDR2 YFSETQ.

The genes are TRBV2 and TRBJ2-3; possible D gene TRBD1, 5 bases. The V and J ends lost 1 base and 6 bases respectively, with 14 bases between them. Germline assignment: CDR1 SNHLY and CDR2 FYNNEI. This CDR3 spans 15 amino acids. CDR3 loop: CASSEGTGRRDTQYF. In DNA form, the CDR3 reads TGTGCCAGCAGTGAAGGTACAGGACGGCGGGATACGCAGTATTTT.

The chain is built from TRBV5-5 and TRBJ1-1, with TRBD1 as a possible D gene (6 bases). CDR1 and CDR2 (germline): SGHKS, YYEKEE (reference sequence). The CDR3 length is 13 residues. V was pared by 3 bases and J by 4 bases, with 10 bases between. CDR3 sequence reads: CASSSGVSTEAFF. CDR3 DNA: TGTGCCAGCAGCTCAGGGGTGAGCACTGAAGCTTTCTTT.

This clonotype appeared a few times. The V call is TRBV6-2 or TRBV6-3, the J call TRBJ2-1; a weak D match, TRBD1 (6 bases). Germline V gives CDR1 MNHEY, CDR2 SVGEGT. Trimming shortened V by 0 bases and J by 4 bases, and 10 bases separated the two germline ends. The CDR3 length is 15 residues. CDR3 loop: CASSYSSTGYNEQFF. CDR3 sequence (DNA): TGTGCCAGCAGTTACTCCTCGACAGGTTACAATGAGCAGTTCTTC.

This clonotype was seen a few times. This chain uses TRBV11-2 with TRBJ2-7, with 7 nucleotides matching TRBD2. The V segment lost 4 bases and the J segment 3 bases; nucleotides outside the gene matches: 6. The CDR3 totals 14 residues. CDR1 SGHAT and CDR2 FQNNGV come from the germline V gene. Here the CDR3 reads CASSYPGRGYEQYV. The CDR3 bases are TGTGCCAGCAGCTACCCGGGGAGGGGCTACGAGCAGTACGTC.

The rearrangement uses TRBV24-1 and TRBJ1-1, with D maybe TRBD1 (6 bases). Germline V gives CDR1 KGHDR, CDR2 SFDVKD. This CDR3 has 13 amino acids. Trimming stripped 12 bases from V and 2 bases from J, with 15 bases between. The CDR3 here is CAAQDSINTEAFF. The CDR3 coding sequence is TGTGCCGCTCAGGACAGTATAAACACTGAAGCTTTCTTT.

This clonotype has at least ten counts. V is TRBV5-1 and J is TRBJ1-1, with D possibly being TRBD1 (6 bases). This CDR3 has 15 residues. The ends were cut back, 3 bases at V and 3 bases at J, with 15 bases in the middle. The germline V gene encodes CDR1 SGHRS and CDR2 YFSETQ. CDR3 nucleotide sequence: TGCGCCAGCAGCTCGGGGGCAGGGGCGGACACTGAAGCTTTCTTT. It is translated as CASSSGAGADTEAFF.

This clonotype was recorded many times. In DNA form, the CDR3 reads TGTGCCAGTAGTATGAGGGGAGAGACCCAGTACTTC. This codes for CASSMRGETQYF. The chain joins TRBV19 to TRBJ2-5; possibly TRBD1 or TRBD2 for D (5 bases each). V shed 3 bases and J shed 4 bases, with 6 bases lying between them. The CDR3 loop spans 12 amino acids. Germline V gene data show CDR1 as LNHDA and CDR2 as SQIVND (reference sequence).

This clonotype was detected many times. The chain's CDR3 is CADPPRDEQFF. The CDR3 DNA is TGTGCCGACCCCCCTAGGGATGAGCAGTTCTTC. The chain employs TRBV9 and TRBJ2-1; D unclear. Deletions cut 10 bases from V and 8 bases from J, with 13 bases between. This CDR3 contains 11 residues. Germline CDR1 is SGDLS and CDR2 is YYNGEE. The whole variable domain, filled in from reference TRBV9 and TRBJ2-1, reads DSGVTQTPKHLITATGQRVTLRCSPRSGDLSVYWYQQSLDQGLQFLIQYYNGEERAKGNILERFSAQQFPDLHSELNLSSLELGDSALYFCADPPRDEQFFGPGTRLTVL.

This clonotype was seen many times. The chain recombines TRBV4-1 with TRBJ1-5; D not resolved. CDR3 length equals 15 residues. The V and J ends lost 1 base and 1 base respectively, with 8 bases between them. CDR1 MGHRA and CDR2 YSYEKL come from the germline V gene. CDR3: CASSQVQESNQPQHF. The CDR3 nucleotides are TGCGCCAGCAGCCAAGTGCAGGAGAGCAATCAGCCCCAGCATTTT.

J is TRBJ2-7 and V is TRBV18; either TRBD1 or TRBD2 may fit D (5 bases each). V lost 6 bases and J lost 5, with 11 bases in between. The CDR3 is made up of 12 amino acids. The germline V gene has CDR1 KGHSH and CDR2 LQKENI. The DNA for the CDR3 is TGTGCCAGCTCCGTCCTGGGGGACGAGCAGTACTTC. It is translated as CASSVLGDEQYF.

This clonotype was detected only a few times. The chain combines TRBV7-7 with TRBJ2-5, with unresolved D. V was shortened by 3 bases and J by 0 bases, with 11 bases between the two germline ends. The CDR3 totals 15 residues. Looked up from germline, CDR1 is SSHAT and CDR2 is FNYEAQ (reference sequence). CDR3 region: CASSFGSGHQETQYF. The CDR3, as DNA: TGTGCCAGCAGCTTCGGCTCCGGTCACCAAGAGACCCAGTACTTC.

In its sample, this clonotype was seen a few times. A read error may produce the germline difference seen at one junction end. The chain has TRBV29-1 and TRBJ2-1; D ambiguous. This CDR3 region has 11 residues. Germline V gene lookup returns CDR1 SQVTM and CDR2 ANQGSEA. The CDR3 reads CSVLDGEGPVF. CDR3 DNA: TGCAGCGTTCTAGACGGCGAAGGGCCGGTCTTC.